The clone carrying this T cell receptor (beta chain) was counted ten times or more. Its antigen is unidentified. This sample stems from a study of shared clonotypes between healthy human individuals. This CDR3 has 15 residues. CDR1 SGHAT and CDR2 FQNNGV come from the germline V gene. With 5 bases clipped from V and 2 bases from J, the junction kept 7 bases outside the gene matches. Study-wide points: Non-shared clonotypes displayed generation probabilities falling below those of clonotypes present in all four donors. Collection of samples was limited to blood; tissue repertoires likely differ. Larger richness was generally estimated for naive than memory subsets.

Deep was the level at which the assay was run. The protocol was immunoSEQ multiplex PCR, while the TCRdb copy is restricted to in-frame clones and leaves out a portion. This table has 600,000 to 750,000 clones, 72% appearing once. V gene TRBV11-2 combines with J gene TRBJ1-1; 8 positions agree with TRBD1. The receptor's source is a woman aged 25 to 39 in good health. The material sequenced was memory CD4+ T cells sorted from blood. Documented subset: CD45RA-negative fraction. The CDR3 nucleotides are TGTGCCAGCAGCGGCAGGGGGCTGCTTAACACTGAAGCTTTCTTT. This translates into CASSGRGLLNTEAFF.